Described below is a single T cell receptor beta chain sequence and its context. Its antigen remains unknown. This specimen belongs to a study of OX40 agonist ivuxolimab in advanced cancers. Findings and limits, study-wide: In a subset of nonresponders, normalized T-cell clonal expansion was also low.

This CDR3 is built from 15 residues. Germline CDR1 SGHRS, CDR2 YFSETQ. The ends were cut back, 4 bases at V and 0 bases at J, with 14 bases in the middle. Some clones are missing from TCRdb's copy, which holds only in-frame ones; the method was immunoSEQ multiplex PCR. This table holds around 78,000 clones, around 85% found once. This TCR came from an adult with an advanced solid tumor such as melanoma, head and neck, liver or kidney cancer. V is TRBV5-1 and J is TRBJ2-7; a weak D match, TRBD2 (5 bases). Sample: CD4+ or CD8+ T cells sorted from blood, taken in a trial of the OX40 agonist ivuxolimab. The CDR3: CASSQLTGSSYEQYF. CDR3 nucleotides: TGCGCCAGCAGCCAATTGACTGGGAGCTCCTACGAGCAGTACTTC.